The TCR beta chain described here comes from a study of cytomegalovirus exposure and HLA in healthy donors. Study-wide results and limits: When a later analysis compared HLA-associated TCR beta chains with equally common others, the HLA-associated chains turned out to be more clonally expanded and to have lower generation probabilities. Excluded: some indistinguishable V segments such as TRBV6-2 and TRBV6-3. In a later analysis, specific HLA alleles were associated with 15,000 to 20,000 TCR beta sequences at a 0.05 false discovery rate.

This clone was observed a few times. Its specificity is unknown. The CDR3 runs 10 residues. With 8 bases clipped from V and 6 bases from J, the junction kept 3 bases outside the gene matches. CDR1 is DFQATT and CDR2 is SNEGSKA in the germline V gene (reference sequence). Nominally healthy donors provided the samples, though records likely missed some immune exposures. The PCR ran on 60 Vbeta and 13 Jbeta primers. Clones were sequenced by immunoSEQ multiplex PCR, and TCRdb holds only the in-frame ones, with some missing. The sample has approximately 110,000 clones, around three quarters seen once. The chain employs TRBV20-1 and TRBJ1-2; 7 bases map to TRBD1. This TCR was sampled from a man aged 50 to 59 in good health and CMV-seropositive. Sample: PBMCs. The CDR3 is CSLQGNGYTF. The CDR3 nucleotides read TGCAGTTTACAGGGGAATGGCTACACCTTC.